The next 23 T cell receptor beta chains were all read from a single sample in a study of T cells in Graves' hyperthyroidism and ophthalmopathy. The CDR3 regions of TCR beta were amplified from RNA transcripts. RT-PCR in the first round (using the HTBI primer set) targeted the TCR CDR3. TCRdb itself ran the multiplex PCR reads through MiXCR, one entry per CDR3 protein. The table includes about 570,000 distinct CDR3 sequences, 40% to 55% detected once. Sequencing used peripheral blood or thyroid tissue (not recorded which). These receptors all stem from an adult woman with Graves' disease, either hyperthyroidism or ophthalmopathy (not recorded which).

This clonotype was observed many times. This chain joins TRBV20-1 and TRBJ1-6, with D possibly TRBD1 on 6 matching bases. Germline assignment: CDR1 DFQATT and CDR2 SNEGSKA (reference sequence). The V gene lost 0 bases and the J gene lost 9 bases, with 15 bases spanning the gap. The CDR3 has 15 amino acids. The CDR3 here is CSARDGGSQISPLHF. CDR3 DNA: TGCAGTGCTAGAGATGGGGGCTCACAGATTTCACCCCTCCACTTT.

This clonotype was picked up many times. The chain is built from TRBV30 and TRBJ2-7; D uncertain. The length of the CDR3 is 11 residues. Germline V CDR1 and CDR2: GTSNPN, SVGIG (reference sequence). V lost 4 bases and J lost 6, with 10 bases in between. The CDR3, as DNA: TGTGCCTGGAATAAGGGATTCGAGCAGTACTTC. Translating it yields CAWNKGFEQYF.

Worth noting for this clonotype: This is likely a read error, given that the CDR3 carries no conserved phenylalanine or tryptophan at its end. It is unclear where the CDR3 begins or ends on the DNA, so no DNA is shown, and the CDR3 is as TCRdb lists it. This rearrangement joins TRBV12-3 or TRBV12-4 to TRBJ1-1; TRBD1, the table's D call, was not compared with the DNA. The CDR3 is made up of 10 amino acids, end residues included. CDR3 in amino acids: CASSLGGQLY.

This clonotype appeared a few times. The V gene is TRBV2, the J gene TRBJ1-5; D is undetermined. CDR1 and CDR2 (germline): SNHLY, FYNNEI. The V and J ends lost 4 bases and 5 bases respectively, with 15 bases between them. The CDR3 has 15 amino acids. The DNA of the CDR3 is TGTGCCAGCAGTGCGGGGAGAGACGGACATCAGCCCCAGCATTTT. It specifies CASSAGRDGHQPQHF. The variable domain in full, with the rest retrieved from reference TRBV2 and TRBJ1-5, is EPEVTQTPSHQVTQMGQEVILRCVPISNHLYFYWYRQILGQKVEFLVSFYNNEISEKSEIFDDQFSVERPDGSNFTLKIRSTKLEDSAMYFCASSAGRDGHQPQHFGDGTRLSIL.

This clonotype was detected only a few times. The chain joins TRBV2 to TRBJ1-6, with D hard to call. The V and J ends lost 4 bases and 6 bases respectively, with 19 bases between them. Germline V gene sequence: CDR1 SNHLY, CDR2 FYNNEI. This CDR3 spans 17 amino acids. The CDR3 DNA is TGTGCCAGCAGTGTAGGAAGCGGTGCCAAATTTAATTCACCCCTCCACTTT. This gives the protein CASSVGSGAKFNSPLHF.

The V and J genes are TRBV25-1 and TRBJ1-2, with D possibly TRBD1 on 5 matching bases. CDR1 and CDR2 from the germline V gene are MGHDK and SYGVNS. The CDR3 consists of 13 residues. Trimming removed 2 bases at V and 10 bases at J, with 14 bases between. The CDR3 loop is CASSEAGPYDYTF. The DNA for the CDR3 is TGTGCCAGCAGTGAAGCGGGACCCTACGACTACACCTTC.

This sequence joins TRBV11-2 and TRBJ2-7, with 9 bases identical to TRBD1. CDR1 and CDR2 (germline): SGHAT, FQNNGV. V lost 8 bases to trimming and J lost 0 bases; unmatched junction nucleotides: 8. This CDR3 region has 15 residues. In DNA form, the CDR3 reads TGTGCCAGCTCACTAGACAGGGGGAGCTCCTACGAGCAGTACTTC. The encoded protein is CASSLDRGSSYEQYF.

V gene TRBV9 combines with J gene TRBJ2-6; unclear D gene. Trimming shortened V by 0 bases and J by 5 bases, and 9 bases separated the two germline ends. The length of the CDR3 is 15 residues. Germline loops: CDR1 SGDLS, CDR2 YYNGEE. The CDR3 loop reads CASSVDLGWANVLTF. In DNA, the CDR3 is TGTGCCAGCAGCGTAGACCTCGGTTGGGCCAACGTCCTGACTTTC.

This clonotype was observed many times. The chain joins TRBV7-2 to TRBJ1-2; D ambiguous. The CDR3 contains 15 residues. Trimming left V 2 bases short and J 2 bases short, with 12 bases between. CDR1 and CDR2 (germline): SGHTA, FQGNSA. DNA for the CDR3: TGTGCCAGCAGCTTAAGACTGGGCGAAAACTATGGCTACACCTTC. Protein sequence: CASSLRLGENYGYTF.

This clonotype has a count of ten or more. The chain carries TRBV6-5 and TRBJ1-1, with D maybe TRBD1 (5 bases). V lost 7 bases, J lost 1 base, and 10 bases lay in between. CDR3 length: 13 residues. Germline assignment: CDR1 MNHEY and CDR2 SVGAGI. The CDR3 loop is CASTTQENTEAFF. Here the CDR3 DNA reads TGTGCCAGCACCACACAGGAGAACACTGAAGCTTTCTTT.

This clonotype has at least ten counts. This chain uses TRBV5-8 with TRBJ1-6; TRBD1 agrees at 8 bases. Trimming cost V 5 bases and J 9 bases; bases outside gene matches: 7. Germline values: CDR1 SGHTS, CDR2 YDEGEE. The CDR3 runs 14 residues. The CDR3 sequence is CASSSKTGASPLHF. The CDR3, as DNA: TGTGCCAGCAGTTCAAAGACAGGGGCTTCACCCCTCCACTTT.

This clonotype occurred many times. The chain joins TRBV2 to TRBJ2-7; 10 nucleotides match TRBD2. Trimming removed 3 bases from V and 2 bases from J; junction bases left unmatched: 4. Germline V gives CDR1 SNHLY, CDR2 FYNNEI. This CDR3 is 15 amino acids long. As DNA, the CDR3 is TGTGCCAGCAGTGAGAGGACTAGCGGAACCTACGAGCAGTACTTC. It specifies CASSERTSGTYEQYF.

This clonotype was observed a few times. Here the CDR3 DNA reads TGTGCCAGCAGCTTAGCCGGGCTGGATTTGGCTGGGGCCAACGTCCTGACTTTC. As protein: CASSLAGLDLAGANVLTF. V and J are TRBV7-8 and TRBJ2-6; no firm D call. Germline assignment: CDR1 SGHVS and CDR2 FQNEAQ. V lost 0 bases and J 2 bases, leaving 14 bases between the germline ends. The CDR3 is 18 residues long.

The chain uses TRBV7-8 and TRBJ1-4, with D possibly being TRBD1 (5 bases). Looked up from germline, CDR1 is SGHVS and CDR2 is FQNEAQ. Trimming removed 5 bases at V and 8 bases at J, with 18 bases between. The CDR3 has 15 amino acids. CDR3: CASSDPMGRVEKLFF. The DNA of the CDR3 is TGTGCCAGCAGCGACCCGATGGGACGAGTGGAAAAACTGTTTTTT.

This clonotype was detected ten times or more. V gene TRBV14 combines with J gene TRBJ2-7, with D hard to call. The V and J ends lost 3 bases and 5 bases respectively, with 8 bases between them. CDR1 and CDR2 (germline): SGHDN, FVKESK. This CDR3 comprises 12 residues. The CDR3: CASSQIPHEQYF. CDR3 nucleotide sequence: TGTGCCAGCAGCCAGATACCGCACGAGCAGTACTTC.

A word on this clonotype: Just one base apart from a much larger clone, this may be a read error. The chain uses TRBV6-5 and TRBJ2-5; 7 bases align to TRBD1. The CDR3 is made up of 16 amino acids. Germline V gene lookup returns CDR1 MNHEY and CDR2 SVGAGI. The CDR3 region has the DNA TGTGCCATCAGTTACTCTCGGACAGGACTCCAAGAGACCCAGTACTTC. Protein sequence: CAISYSRTGLQETQYF.

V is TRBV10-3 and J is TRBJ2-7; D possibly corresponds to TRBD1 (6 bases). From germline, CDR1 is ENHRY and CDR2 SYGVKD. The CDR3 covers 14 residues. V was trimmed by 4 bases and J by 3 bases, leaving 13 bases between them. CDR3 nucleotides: TGTGCCATCAGTGGGGCAGGGGATGGCTACGAGCAGTACTTC. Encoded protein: CAISGAGDGYEQYF.

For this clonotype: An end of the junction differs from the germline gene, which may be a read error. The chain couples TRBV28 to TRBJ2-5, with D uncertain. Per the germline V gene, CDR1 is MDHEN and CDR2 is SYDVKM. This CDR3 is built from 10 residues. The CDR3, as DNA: TGTGCCAGCAGGTTATCCGCCCTGTACTTC. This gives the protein CASRLSALYF.

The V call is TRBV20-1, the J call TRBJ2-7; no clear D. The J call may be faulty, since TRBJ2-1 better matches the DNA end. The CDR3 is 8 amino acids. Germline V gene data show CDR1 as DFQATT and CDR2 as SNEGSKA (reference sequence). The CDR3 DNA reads TGCAGTGCGGGGGAGCAGTTCTTC. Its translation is CSAGEQFF.

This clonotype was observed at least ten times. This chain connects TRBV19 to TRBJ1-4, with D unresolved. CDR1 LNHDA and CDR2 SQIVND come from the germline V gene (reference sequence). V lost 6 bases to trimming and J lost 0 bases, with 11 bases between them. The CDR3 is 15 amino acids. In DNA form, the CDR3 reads TGTGCCAGTAGAAGGACGGTTGCAACTAATGAAAAACTGTTTTTT. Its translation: CASRRTVATNEKLFF. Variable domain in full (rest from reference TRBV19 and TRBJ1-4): DGGITQSPKYLFRKEGQNVTLSCEQNLNHDAMYWYRQDPGQGLRLIYYSQIVNDFQKGDIAEGYSVSREKKESFPLTVTSAQKNPTAFYLCASRRTVATNEKLFFGSGTQLSVL.

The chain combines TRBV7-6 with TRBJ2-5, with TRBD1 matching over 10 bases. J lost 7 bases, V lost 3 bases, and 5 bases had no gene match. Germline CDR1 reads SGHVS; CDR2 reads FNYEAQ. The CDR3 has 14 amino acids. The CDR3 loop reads CASSLGTGAVTQYF. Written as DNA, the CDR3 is TGTGCCAGCAGCTTGGGGACAGGGGCGGTGACCCAGTACTTC. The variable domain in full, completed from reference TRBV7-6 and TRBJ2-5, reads GAGVSQSPRYKVTKRGQDVALRCDPISGHVSLYWYRQALGQGPEFLTYFNYEAQQDKSGLPNDRFSAERPEGSISTLTIQRTEQRDSAMYRCASSLGTGAVTQYFGPGTRLLVL.

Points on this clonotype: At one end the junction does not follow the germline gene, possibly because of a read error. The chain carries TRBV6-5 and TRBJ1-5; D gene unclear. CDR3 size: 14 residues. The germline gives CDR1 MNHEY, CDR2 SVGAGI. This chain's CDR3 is CASSYETVGQPQHF. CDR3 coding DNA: TGTGCCAGCAGTTACGAGACGGTGGGTCAGCCTCAGCATTTT.

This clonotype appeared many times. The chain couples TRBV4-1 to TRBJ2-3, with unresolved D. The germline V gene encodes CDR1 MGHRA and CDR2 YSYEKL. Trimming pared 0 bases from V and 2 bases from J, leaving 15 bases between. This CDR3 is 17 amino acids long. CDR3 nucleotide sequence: TGCGCCAGCAGCCAAGATGGTCCCGGGTTCGCCACAGATACGCAGTATTTT. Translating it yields CASSQDGPGFATDTQYF.